The subject of this entry is one T cell receptor (beta chain). The CDR3 is made up of 14 amino acids. The germline gives CDR1 MNHEY, CDR2 SVGEGT. V dropped 6 bases and J dropped 0; count of bases not matched to a gene: 5. These data originate in a study of blood T cell repertoires in COVID-19. Study overall: The United States, Italy and Spain supplied acute and convalescent COVID-19 samples. T cells, B-cell-depleted T cells, or PBMCs supplied cDNA or gDNA.

As processed by the authors: Amplification with reference gene primers provided the estimates of nucleated cell counts. The table came from immunoSEQ multiplex PCR; TCRdb's copy has only in-frame clones and leaves some out. From that table come the V and J calls and clone size; the DNA was used to work out D and trimming. The sample lists 250,000 to 300,000 clones; roughly nine tenths were seen once. The receptor was derived from a woman in her 50s who had recovered from COVID-19. The chain combines TRBV6-2 or TRBV6-3 with TRBJ2-7; 7 bases agree with TRBD2. Sequences were obtained from peripheral blood. This CDR3 is CASSRAGNSYEQYF. CDR3 DNA: TGTGCCAGCAGCCGAGCGGGAAACTCCTACGAGCAGTACTTC.